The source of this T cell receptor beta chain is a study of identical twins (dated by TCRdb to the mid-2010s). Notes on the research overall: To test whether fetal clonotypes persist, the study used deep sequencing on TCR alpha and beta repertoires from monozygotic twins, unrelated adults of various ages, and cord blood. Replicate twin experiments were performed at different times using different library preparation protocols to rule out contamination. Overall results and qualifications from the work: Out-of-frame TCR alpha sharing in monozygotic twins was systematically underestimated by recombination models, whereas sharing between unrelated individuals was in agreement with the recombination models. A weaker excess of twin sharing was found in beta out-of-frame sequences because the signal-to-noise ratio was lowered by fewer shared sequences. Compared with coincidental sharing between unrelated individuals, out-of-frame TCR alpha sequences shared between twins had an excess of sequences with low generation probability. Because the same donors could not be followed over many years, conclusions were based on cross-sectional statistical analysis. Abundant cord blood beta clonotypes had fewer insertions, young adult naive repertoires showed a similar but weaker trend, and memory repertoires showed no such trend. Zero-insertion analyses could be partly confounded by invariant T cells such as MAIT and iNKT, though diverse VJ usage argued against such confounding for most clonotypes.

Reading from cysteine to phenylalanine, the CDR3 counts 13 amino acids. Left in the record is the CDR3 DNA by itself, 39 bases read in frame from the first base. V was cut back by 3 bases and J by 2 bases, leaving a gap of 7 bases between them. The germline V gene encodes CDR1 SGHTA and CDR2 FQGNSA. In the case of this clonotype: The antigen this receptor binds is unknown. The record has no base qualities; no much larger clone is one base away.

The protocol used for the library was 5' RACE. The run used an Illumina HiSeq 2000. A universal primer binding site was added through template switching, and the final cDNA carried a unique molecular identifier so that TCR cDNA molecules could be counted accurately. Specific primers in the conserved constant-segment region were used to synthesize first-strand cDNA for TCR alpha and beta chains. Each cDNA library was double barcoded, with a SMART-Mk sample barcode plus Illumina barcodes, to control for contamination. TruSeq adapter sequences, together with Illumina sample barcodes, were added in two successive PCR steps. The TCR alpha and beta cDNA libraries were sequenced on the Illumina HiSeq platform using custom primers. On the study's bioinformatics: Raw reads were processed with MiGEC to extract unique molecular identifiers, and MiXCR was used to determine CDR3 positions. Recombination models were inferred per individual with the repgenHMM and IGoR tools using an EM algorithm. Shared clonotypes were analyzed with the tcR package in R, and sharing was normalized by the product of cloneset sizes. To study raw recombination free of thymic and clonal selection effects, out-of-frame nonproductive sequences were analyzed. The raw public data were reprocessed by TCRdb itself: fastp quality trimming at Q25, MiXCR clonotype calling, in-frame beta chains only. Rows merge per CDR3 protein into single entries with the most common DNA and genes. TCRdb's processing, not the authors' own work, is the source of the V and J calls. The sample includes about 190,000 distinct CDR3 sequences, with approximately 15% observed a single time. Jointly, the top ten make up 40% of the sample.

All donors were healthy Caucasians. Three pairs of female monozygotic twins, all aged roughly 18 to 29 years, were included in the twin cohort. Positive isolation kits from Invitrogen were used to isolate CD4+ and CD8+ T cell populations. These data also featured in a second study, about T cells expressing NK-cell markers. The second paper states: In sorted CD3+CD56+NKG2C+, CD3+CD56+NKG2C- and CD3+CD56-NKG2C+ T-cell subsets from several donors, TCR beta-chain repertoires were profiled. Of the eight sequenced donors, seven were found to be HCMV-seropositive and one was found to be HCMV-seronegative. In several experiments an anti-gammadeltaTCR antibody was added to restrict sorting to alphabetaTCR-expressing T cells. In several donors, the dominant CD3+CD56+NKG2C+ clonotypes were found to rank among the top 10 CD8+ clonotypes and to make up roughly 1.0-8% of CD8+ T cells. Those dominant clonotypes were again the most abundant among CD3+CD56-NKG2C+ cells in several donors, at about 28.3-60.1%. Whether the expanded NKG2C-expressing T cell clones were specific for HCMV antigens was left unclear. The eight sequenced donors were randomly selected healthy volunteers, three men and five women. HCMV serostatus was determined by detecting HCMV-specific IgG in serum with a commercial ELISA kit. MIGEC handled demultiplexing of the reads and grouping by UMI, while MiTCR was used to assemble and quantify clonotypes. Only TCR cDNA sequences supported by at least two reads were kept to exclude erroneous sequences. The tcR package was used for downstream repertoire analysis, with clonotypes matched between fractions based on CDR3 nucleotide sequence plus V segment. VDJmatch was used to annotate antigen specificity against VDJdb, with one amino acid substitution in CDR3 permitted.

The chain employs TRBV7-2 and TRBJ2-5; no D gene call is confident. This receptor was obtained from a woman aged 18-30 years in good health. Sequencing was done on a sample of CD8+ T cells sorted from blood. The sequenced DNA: TGTGCCAGCAGCTTTCCCCCGCAAGAGACCCAGTACTTC. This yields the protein CASSFPPQETQYF.